This is a list of T cell receptor beta chains from one sample in a study of blood T cell repertoires in COVID-19. Here immunoSEQ multiplex PCR was the method, and the copy in TCRdb shows in-frame clones only, minus some. The sample has roughly 340,000 clones, approximately 90% seen once. The material sequenced was peripheral blood. These receptors were taken from a young woman who had recovered from COVID-19. Both conserved end residues are part of each CDR3. A D gene is named only where the DNA matches it firmly. Size values are once, few and many counts, or a class for expanded clones, and some rows have none.

J	D	size	V	DNA	CDR3
TRBJ2-3	NA	NA	TRBV4-1	TGCGCCAGCAGCCAAGATTCCCCTAGAGATACGCAGTATTTT	CASSQDSPRDTQYF
TRBJ1-2	NA	few	TRBV6-2/TRBV6-3	TGTGCCAGCAGTTACCCCGGAGACGGGAACTATGGCTACACCTTC	CASSYPGDGNYGYTF
TRBJ1-2	TRBD1	NA	TRBV5-6	TGTGCCAGCAGCTTGGTGGGACAGAACTATGGCTACACCTTC	CASSLVGQNYGYTF
TRBJ1-2	NA	NA	TRBV6-2/TRBV6-3	TGTGCCAGCAGTTACTCGAGGTCGGAGAAAAATGGCTACACCTTC	CASSYSRSEKNGYTF
TRBJ2-1	TRBD2	NA	TRBV7-2	TGTGCCAGCAGCCCCAAGCGGGACGCTTACAATGAGCAGTTCTTC	CASSPKRDAYNEQFF
TRBJ2-4	NA	NA	TRBV20-1	TGCAGTGGACAGGACAAAAACATTCAGTACTTC	CSGQDKNIQYF
TRBJ2-3	NA	NA	TRBV7-2	TGTGCCAGCAGACAAGGCGGACGGGGGACCGGAGGGAGGATGCAGTATTTT	CASRQGGRGTGGRMQYF
TRBJ2-1	TRBD2	NA	TRBV5-1	TGCGCCAGCAGCTCGGGACTAGCGGGAGGACGCAATGAGCAGTTCTTC	CASSSGLAGGRNEQFF
TRBJ2-3	NA	NA	TRBV7-2	TGTGCCAGCAGCTTATCAGGCCGGGGTGATACGCAGTATTTT	CASSLSGRGDTQYF
TRBJ1-1	TRBD1	NA	TRBV19	TGTGCCAGTAGCCACAGGGGGGAGACTGAAGCTTTCTTT	CASSHRGETEAFF